A single TCR beta chain is shown here with its context. This clone's antigen is unknown. No base qualities exist here, and no much larger clone lies one base off it. At one collaborating source in Seattle, patients were enrolled during active infection and were followed longitudinally through the course of disease. Each collaborating institution followed its own protocols to collect whole blood in K2EDTA tubes. For TCRbeta analysis, collaborator samples were shipped as frozen whole blood, as isolated PBMCs, or as DNA extracted from either sample type. The immunoSEQ Assay, a bias-controlled multiplex PCR, was used to amplify TCRbeta CDR3 regions from genomic DNA. In the source study's methods: Nucleated cell counts per sample were estimated from amplification of reference gene primers within the assay. To quantify the absolute abundance of each unique TCRbeta CDR3 rearrangement, sequence reads were collapsed and filtered. For each sample, productive Simpson clonality was calculated as the square root of Simpson's diversity index over productive rearrangements. As stored in TCRdb, this immuneACCESS dataset retains in-frame rearrangements with V and J assigned. A fraction of the clones does not appear; measured against another copy, unresolved V genes explain less than half of the discrepancy, and the remainder lacks a known reason. The V and J calls and the clone size are those of that table, but D and trimming were determined from the DNA. This sample comprises 70,000 to 90,000 clones, roughly 85% of them detected only once. Jointly, the top ten make up roughly 9.6% of the sample.

From a lookup of the germline V gene, CDR1 and CDR2 are SGDLS and YYNGEE. Taken from cysteine to phenylalanine, the CDR3 has 17 residues. The read is trimmed to its CDR3 DNA, 51 bases read in frame from base 1. V and J lose 0 bases and 2 bases, and a span of 15 bases separates them. This record belongs to a study of blood T cell repertoires in COVID-19 (dated by TCRdb to 2019 to 2021). Notes on the research overall: Collaborator samples came from the United States, Italy and Spain and covered acute and convalescent phases of COVID-19. Where HLA class I and class II types were available, the types were taken from metadata supplied by the sample provider, not from assay-based typing. The samples were drawn from two sources: the first 160 participants of the ongoing ImmuneRACE study, and 1,200 or so subjects contributed by 6 global collaborators. The dataset comprised deeply sampled blood TCRbeta repertoires from subjects exposed to, actively infected with, or recovered from COVID-19. The prospective study material was composed of cDNA or gDNA derived from T cells, B-cell-depleted T cells, or PBMCs. Nearly every sample came with metadata listing a de-identified subject ID, COVID-19 status, age in years and sex. The repertoires were made available in a free public database intended to serve as a resource for research on the immune response to SARS-CoV-2. The study at large found these results: How much clinical and demographic metadata was included differed by source and by participant, and the metadata was provided uncurated.

The sequence was collected from a man in his fifties with COVID-19, enrolled during active disease. Sequenced: peripheral blood. The chain uses TRBV9 and TRBJ1-3; a tentative D match to TRBD1 spans 5 bases. The CDR3 region has the sequence CASSVGAGQRTGNTIYF. The nucleotide sequence reads as follows: TGTGCCAGCAGCGTAGGGGCAGGGCAAAGGACTGGAAACACCATATATTTT.